This record concerns one T cell receptor (beta chain) sequence. The repertoire was sequenced with immunoSEQ multiplex PCR; TCRdb's copy has only in-frame clones and lacks some. Of about 2.2 million clones listed, 85% to 95% were seen once; the top ten hold approximately 1.6%. In the naive CD8 group, cells lacked CD45RO and were positively selected for CCR7, so terminally differentiated effector memory CD45RA+ cells were left out. V lost 0 bases, J lost 0 bases, and 4 bases stayed unmatched. The CDR3 runs 17 residues. Germline V gives CDR1 MGHRA, CDR2 YSYEKL. This entry comes from a study of shared clonotypes between healthy human individuals.

The specimen was naive CD8+ T cells from PBMCs. The receptor was isolated from a man in his late teens or twenties in good health. Some clones in this sample may be carry-over from other donors' samples. V gene TRBV4-1 combines with J gene TRBJ1-5; 8 nucleotides agree with TRBD1. CDR3: CASSQDQGAHSNQPQHF. In DNA form, the CDR3 reads TGCGCCAGCAGCCAAGACCAGGGGGCGCATAGCAATCAGCCCCAGCATTTT.